A single sample gave rise to the 12 T cell receptor beta chains below, sequenced in a study of T-cell memory formation after mild COVID-19. Via MiXCR, TCRdb re-called the 5' RACE reads, giving one row per CDR3 protein. The sample has roughly 160,000 distinct CDR3 sequences; 10% to 15% are singletons. Sequencing used PBMCs or a T cell subset sorted from them (not recorded which). The source is a young man who had mild COVID-19 (a few samples of this study predate the infection). Cell type and time point are not known.

This clonotype was found a few times. V is TRBV6-5 and J is TRBJ1-2, with D possibly matching TRBD1 (5 bases). The germline CDR1 and CDR2 sequences are MNHEY and SVGAGI. Trimming cost V 7 bases and J 8 bases, with 11 bases left between them. The CDR3 runs 11 residues. The CDR3 DNA sequence: TGTGCCAGCACCCAGGGAAAGGGCTACACCTTC. Its translation: CASTQGKGYTF.

This clonotype was observed a few times. The chain joins TRBV18 to TRBJ2-5; TRBD2 matches at 10 bases. Germline V gene lookup returns CDR1 KGHSH and CDR2 LQKENI. The CDR3 is 20 amino acids. The ends lost 3 bases at V and 1 base at J; junction bases unmatched: 17. In nucleotides, the CDR3 is TGTGCCAGCTCACCCCTCTATCGGAGACGTAGCGGGGGGTCCCAAGAGACCCAGTACTTC. Amino acid sequence: CASSPLYRRRSGGSQETQYF.

The chain couples TRBV7-2 to TRBJ1-1; TRBD1 agrees at 7 bases. CDR1 and CDR2 (germline): SGHTA, FQGNSA. This CDR3 spans 14 amino acids. V lost 6 bases to trimming and J lost 4 bases; unmatched junction nucleotides: 8. The CDR3 nucleotides are TGTGCCAGCAGGCGACAGGGCGAGGGCACTGAAGCTTTCTTT. This gives the protein CASRRQGEGTEAFF.

This clonotype appeared a few times. The chain employs TRBV28 and TRBJ1-1; no clear D gene. Germline V CDR1 and CDR2: MDHEN, SYDVKM. There are 13 residues in the CDR3. V was shortened by 5 bases and J by 11 bases, with 18 bases between the two germline ends. DNA for the CDR3: TGTGCCAGCAGTCCCACCCAGACCCTTACCGCTTTCTTT. Translating it yields CASSPTQTLTAFF.

This clonotype turned up a few times. The chain links TRBV5-1 to TRBJ1-1, with 7 bases that match TRBD1. Germline V gene lookup returns CDR1 SGHRS and CDR2 YFSETQ. The CDR3 is 15 residues long. With V trimmed by 0 bases and J by 0 bases, 2 bases remained unmatched. The CDR3 loop reads CASSLVQGVNTEAFF. The CDR3 DNA is TGCGCCAGCAGCTTGGTCCAGGGGGTGAACACTGAAGCTTTCTTT.

This CDR3 is CASSLRPGTGVRNEQFF. DNA of the CDR3: TGCGCCAGCAGCTTGAGGCCTGGGACAGGGGTGAGGAATGAGCAGTTCTTC. The V gene is TRBV5-1, the J gene TRBJ2-1; 10 bases align to TRBD1. The CDR3 consists of 17 residues. The V gene's germline CDR1 is SGHRS and CDR2 YFSETQ. V lost 1 base to trimming and J lost 7 bases; unmatched junction nucleotides: 11. Filled out from reference TRBV5-1 and TRBJ2-1, the complete variable domain reads KAGVTQTPRYLIKTRGQQVTLSCSPISGHRSVSWYQQTPGQGLQFLFEYFSETQRNKGNFPGRFSGRQFSNSRSEMNVSTLELGDSALYLCASSLRPGTGVRNEQFFGPGTRLTVL.

This clonotype appeared a few times. The V and J genes are TRBV20-1 and TRBJ2-3, with TRBD1 as a possible D gene (5 bases). V lost 4 bases to trimming and J lost 6 bases, with 14 bases between them. Germline lookup yields CDR1 DFQATT and CDR2 SNEGSKA (reference sequence). CDR3 length: 13 amino acids. The CDR3 DNA follows: TGCAGTGCTAATTACCCAGGGCGGGATACGCAGTATTTT. Translation: CSANYPGRDTQYF.

In its sample, this clonotype was seen many times. The chain links TRBV7-2 to TRBJ2-2; 7 bases align to TRBD1. This CDR3 region has 15 residues. The trim removed 6 bases at V and 4 bases at J, leaving 8 bases unmatched. CDR1 and CDR2 from the germline V gene are SGHTA and FQGNSA. CDR3: CASREQGTGTGELFF. As DNA, the CDR3 is TGTGCCAGCAGGGAACAGGGGACGGGCACCGGGGAGCTGTTTTTT.

This sequence joins TRBV9 and TRBJ1-1; 9 bases are shared with TRBD1. The CDR3 is 17 amino acids. Trimming cost V 3 bases and J 2 bases; bases outside gene matches: 11. Germline V gives CDR1 SGDLS, CDR2 YYNGEE. CDR3 loop: CASSAPFGQGINTEAFF. The CDR3 region has the DNA TGTGCCAGCAGCGCCCCGTTTGGACAGGGGATTAACACTGAAGCTTTCTTT.

The table lists this clonotype with a few counts. The chain combines TRBV29-1 with TRBJ2-7; the match to TRBD2 covers 10 bases. Germline lookup yields CDR1 SQVTM and CDR2 ANQGSEA. J was trimmed by 5 bases and V by 7 bases; bases with no gene match: 5. This CDR3 region has 12 residues. This CDR3 reads CSAERGGDEQYF. CDR3 nucleotides: TGCAGCGCTGAGCGGGGGGGTGACGAGCAGTACTTC.

V gene TRBV27 combines with J gene TRBJ2-7; maybe TRBD1 (6 bases). The CDR3 sequence is 15 residues long. Trimming took off 6 bases at V and 4 bases at J, with 19 bases between the two ends. Germline assignment: CDR1 MNHEY and CDR2 SMNVEV (reference sequence). The CDR3: CASRSTARGRYEQYF. The CDR3 region has the DNA TGTGCCAGCAGAAGTACCGCCAGGGGTAGGTACGAGCAGTACTTC.

This clonotype has a count of ten or more. The rearrangement links TRBV20-1 to TRBJ1-1, with D uncertain. Germline V gene lookup returns CDR1 DFQATT and CDR2 SNEGSKA (reference sequence). Trimming cost V 4 bases and J 1 base, with 4 bases left between them. There are 11 residues in the CDR3. In DNA form, the CDR3 reads TGCAGTGCTAAGGGGAACACTGAAGCTTTCTTT. Translating it yields CSAKGNTEAFF.